This TCR beta chain was sequenced for a study of regulatory T cells in long-lasting Graves disease. Time point reported: newly diagnosed GD, antithyroid drugs for less than 3 months. Construction of the TCR library relied on RNA isolated from PBMCs. This clonotype has at least ten counts. The antigen is unknown. Regarding the study as a whole: Gene preferences differed: TRBV28, TRBJ1-2, TRBJ2-5 in persistent cases.

Arm-PCR with iRepertoire HTBI primers amplified the CDR3 regions for these TCR beta libraries. TCRdb reprocessed the multiplex PCR reads via MiXCR and lists one record per CDR3 protein. There are hundreds of thousands of distinct CDR3 sequences in the sample; roughly 15% occur only once, and 15% to 20% lies in the top ten. Germline lookup yields CDR1 ENHRY and CDR2 SYGVKD. V lost 4 bases, J lost 4 bases, and 5 bases stayed unmatched. This CDR3 contains 14 residues. The data also belong to a second study, concerning T cells in Graves' hyperthyroidism and ophthalmopathy. From that second work: Uncontrolled infection, other autoimmune disease, pregnancy or lactation disqualified patients from enrolment.

This chain links TRBV10-3 with TRBJ2-3; 7 bases align to TRBD2. The sample in question was peripheral blood mononuclear cells (PBMCs), obtained at new diagnosis, from a patient treated with antithyroid drugs. The sequence derives from a woman in her twenties or thirties with Graves disease. CDR3 DNA sequence: TGTGCCATCAGTGGCGGGAGAAGGGCAGATACGCAGTATTTT. It yields the protein CAISGGRRADTQYF.